Included here is one T cell receptor beta chain sequence, with context. The antigen it recognizes is unknown. Base qualities were left out, and no much larger clone turns up one base away. The data were taken from a study of T cells in Graves' hyperthyroidism and ophthalmopathy (dated by TCRdb to the late 2010s). In terms of the full investigation: Peripheral blood samples were taken at the time of initial diagnosis, prior to any treatment. To identify distinguishing TCR V-J signatures, a discovery cohort of 95 to 100 patients was used, comprising 43 with Graves' ophthalmopathy and approximately 58 with stable Graves' hyperthyroidism. Whether ophthalmopathy could be predicted prospectively was tested in an independent validation cohort made up of about 20 hyperthyroidism patients plus 17 patients who later progressed to ophthalmopathy. For training and testing, the 100 or so patients in the discovery cohort were randomly divided in a 7:3 ratio. In addition, the study compared T-cell repertoires in thyroid tissue and in blood from five or six Graves' hyperthyroidism patients. After blood sampling, hyperthyroidism patients were treated with methimazole at a starting dose of 30 mg daily, and ophthalmopathy patients were treated with high-dose intravenous methylprednisolone. The paper reports TCR Vbeta CDR3 sequencing of approximately 130 peripheral blood samples: some 41 ophthalmopathy, over 70 hyperthyroidism and around 17 progressor patients.

General study outcomes and caveats: Sample size was not statistically predetermined, and blinding of investigators to group allocation was not performed. Blood samples also contained most of the expanded thyroid clonotypes (frequency above 0.001), which suggests that blood repertoires may reflect thyroid immune responses. In validation, progression to ophthalmopathy was predicted by the model with roughly 69% sensitivity and around 75% specificity, a median of roughly 6 months before onset. A model built on a 13 V-J signature distinguished ophthalmopathy from stable hyperthyroidism, reaching around 88% sensitivity and 81.08% specificity in cross-validation and 80%/75% in testing.

The TCR beta CDR3 regions were amplified from RNA transcripts. The first round of RT-PCR for the TCR CDR3 was performed with the HTBI primer set and the Qiagen OneStep RT-PCR kit. The libraries were constructed in a second round of multiplex PCR and then size-selected and purified. Sequencing of the libraries was done on an Illumina HiSeq2000 using paired-end 100 bp reads. On the study's bioinformatics: SOAPnuke was used to process the raw data, with reads discarded if the reads contained adapters or uncalled bases, had a mean Phred below 15, or lacked an exact constant-primer or identifier match. High-quality paired reads were merged using COPE v1.2.5, and each unique nucleotide sequence was defined as a clonotype. Clonotypes were aligned to IMGT TRBV, TRBD and TRBJ reference segments using MiTCR v1.1. The analysis included only V-J combinations with a frequency above 0.0001, which together covered about 99% of the repertoires. A TCS score was defined as the ratio of F50 (clonal expansion) to E x V (chaos), with BLOSUM62-based TCRdist applied between CDR3 peptides within each V-J. Welch's t-statistics and random forest reduced 500 to 550 V-J features to about 12, which were used in a naive Bayes classifier (R e1071). TCRdb redid the processing of the public reads, applying fastp at Q25 and MiXCR, and retained in-frame beta chains. Identical CDR3 proteins give one entry, which carries the most common genes and DNA. These V and J calls are TCRdb output, not the study's own analysis. This sample comprises roughly 250,000 distinct CDR3 sequences, about 20% of them detected only once. The leading ten clones occupy roughly 60% of the sample.

In the ophthalmopathy patients, disease was moderately to severely active, with a Clinical Activity Score of 3 or more, a NOSPECS grade of 4 or more, and a duration of less than 3 months. Any patient with an uncontrolled infection, another autoimmune disease, pregnancy or lactation was excluded. Diagnoses were established on the basis of clinical symptoms, serum thyroxine and TRAb, thyroid ultrasound, and orbital computed tomography. PBMCs were isolated from more than 8 ml of fresh peripheral blood by Ficoll-Paque density gradient centrifugation. Trizol reagent was used to extract total RNA, and RNA quality was then checked on an Agilent 2100 Bioanalyzer. As encoded in the germline V gene, CDR1 is SGHAT while CDR2 is FQNNGV. Germline trimming: 2 bases from V, 0 bases from J; junction bases outside gene matches: 5. CDR3 length: 16 amino acids, cysteine to phenylalanine. The only DNA kept is the CDR3, 48 bases in frame from the first base.

The clonotype originates from a young man with Graves' ophthalmopathy. Recombination linked TRBV11-2 to TRBJ2-3, with TRBD2 matching 7 junction bases. The sample taken for sequencing was blood. The sequenced DNA: TGTGCCAGCAGCTTATTTCGGGGAGGGAGCACAGATACGCAGTATTTT. It translates as CASSLFRGGSTDTQYF.